The clone carrying this TCR beta chain occurred a few times. No antigen is known for it. V dropped 3 bases and J dropped 5 bases, with 10 bases sitting between them. In germline, CDR1 is MNHEY, CDR2 SVGEGT. The CDR3 runs to 14 residues. This record belongs to a study of T cell repertoires in cytomegalovirus infection. Study in general: Both a matching HLA type and CMV infection were indicated by public TCR beta signatures. General study results and limits: Dominating the ex vivo response were HLA-C-restricted CMV-specific TCR beta clonotypes.

TCRdb independently ran MiXCR on the reads; one entry per CDR3 protein. The profile shows about 270,000 distinct CDR3 sequences, about 20% of them singletons. The sample in question was cultured PBMCs, obtained from culture after CMV antigen stimulation. The V gene is TRBV6-2 or TRBV6-3, the J gene TRBJ1-4, with D uncertain. The receptor's source is a human donor in good health (CMV status not recorded). Some clones in this sample may be carry-over from other donors' samples. The CDR3 region is CASSYGRLNEKLFF. In nucleotides, the CDR3 is TGTGCCAGCAGTTATGGACGACTAAATGAAAAACTGTTTTTT.